One and the same sample provided the 32 T cell receptor beta chains below, sequenced in a study of blood T cell repertoires in COVID-19. Profiled with immunoSEQ multiplex PCR; TCRdb holds only in-frame clones, not every one. This table has around 300,000 clones, more than 70% appearing once. The sample taken for sequencing was peripheral blood. The receptor set was obtained from a woman between 25 and 40 years old with COVID-19, enrolled during active disease.

This chain connects TRBV6-5 to TRBJ1-6; D may be TRBD1 (6 bases). V gave up 5 bases and J gave up 7 bases, with 15 bases separating them. This CDR3 contains 15 residues. From germline, CDR1 is MNHEY and CDR2 SVGAGI. The DNA for the CDR3 is TGTGCCAGCAGTCCCCTAGGGGGTACAAATTCACCCCTCCACTTT. It encodes CASSPLGGTNSPLHF.

This chain connects TRBV5-1 to TRBJ2-1; D is unresolved. This CDR3 spans 14 amino acids. From germline, CDR1 is SGHRS and CDR2 YFSETQ. Trimming pared 0 bases from V and 3 bases from J, leaving 7 bases between. The CDR3 region is CASSLANSYNEQFF. CDR3 nucleotide sequence: TGCGCCAGCAGCTTGGCCAACAGCTACAATGAGCAGTTCTTC.

In DNA form, the CDR3 reads TGCGCCAGCAGCTCCCTGGGAGGGAGTAATGAAAAACTGTTTTTT. Its protein product is CASSSLGGSNEKLFF. J is TRBJ1-4 and V is TRBV5-1; no firm D call. V lost 3 bases to trimming and J lost 4 bases, with 13 bases between them. The germline gives CDR1 SGHRS, CDR2 YFSETQ. The CDR3 runs to 15 residues.

This rearrangement joins TRBV6-5 to TRBJ2-1; D is ambiguous. With 5 bases removed from V and 4 bases from J, the gap between germline ends came to 9 bases. The germline CDR1 and CDR2 sequences are MNHEY and SVGAGI. The CDR3 is made up of 13 amino acids. The CDR3 protein is CASSPPGYNEQFF. In DNA, the CDR3 is TGTGCCAGCAGTCCCCCGGGTTACAATGAGCAGTTCTTC.

This chain joins TRBV9 and TRBJ2-7, with D possibly matching TRBD1 (5 bases). V was clipped by 0 bases and J by 4 bases, with 14 bases between them. This CDR3 has 15 amino acids. CDR1 and CDR2 from the germline V gene are SGDLS and YYNGEE. The CDR3 is CASSVGSEGVYEQYF. The CDR3 nucleotides read TGTGCCAGCAGCGTAGGGTCGGAAGGGGTTTACGAGCAGTACTTC.

The gene calls are TRBV6-5 and TRBJ1-2; 11 bases map to TRBD1. Germline-derived CDR1 and CDR2 are MNHEY and SVGAGI. This CDR3 has 13 residues. The V segment lost 6 bases and the J segment 8 bases; nucleotides outside the gene matches: 5. For the CDR3, the DNA is TGTGCCAGCAGAGGACAGGGGGCGCGGGGCTACACCTTC. It codes for CASRGQGARGYTF.

This rearrangement joins TRBV25-1 to TRBJ2-7; TRBD1 agrees at 7 bases. V trimming: 10 bases; J trimming: 2 bases; junction bases outside the gene matches: 11. CDR3 length equals 14 residues. Per germline, CDR1 MGHDK and CDR2 SYGVNS. The CDR3 sequence is CATTQGVPPYEQYF. For the CDR3, the DNA is TGTGCCACCACTCAGGGGGTCCCGCCCTACGAGCAGTACTTC.

The V call is TRBV19, the J call TRBJ1-2; possible D gene TRBD1, 6 bases. This CDR3 is built from 15 residues. V was shortened by 4 bases and J by 8 bases, with 20 bases between the two germline ends. Germline V gene lookup returns CDR1 LNHDA and CDR2 SQIVND (reference sequence). This chain's CDR3 is CASSTTQGYSTGYTF. CDR3 nucleotides: TGTGCCAGTAGTACAACACAGGGATATAGTACCGGCTACACCTTC.

The chain links TRBV3-1 (or the pseudogene TRBV3-2) to TRBJ1-2, with D uncertain. The CDR3 loop spans 13 amino acids. V lost 3 bases, J lost 4 bases, and 9 bases lay in between. The V gene's germline CDR1 is LGHDT and CDR2 YNNKEL (reference sequence). The CDR3: CASSHTVSYGYTF. The CDR3 region has the DNA TGTGCCAGCAGCCACACAGTAAGCTATGGCTACACCTTC.

This clone was recorded only once. The chain employs TRBV28 and TRBJ1-4; 11 bases agree with TRBD1. CDR1 and CDR2 (germline): MDHEN, SYDVKM. This CDR3 is 16 amino acids long. Trimming removed 5 bases from V and 8 bases from J; junction bases left unmatched: 10. The CDR3 region has the DNA TGTGCCAGCAGTACCCCCGGGACAGGGGGTTGGGAAAAACTGTTTTTT. Its translation is CASSTPGTGGWEKLFF.

This chain joins TRBV9 and TRBJ1-2; 9 bases line up with TRBD1. This CDR3 comprises 13 residues. Germline-derived CDR1 and CDR2 are SGDLS and YYNGEE. V was pared by 5 bases and J by 4 bases, with 3 bases of the junction left unmatched. CDR3 in amino acids: CASRMTGGYGYTF. CDR3 bases: TGTGCCAGCAGAATGACAGGGGGCTATGGCTACACCTTC.

This clone was seen a few times. The rearrangement links TRBV7-7 to TRBJ2-7, with 9 bases identical to TRBD1. CDR1 is SSHAT and CDR2 is FNYEAQ in the germline V gene (reference sequence). J gave up 4 bases and V 5 bases, and 3 bases lay outside the gene matches. CDR3 length equals 13 residues. The CDR3 region is CASSETGGYEQYF. The CDR3 DNA follows: TGTGCCAGCAGCGAGACAGGGGGGTACGAGCAGTACTTC.

CDR3 coding DNA: TGTGCCTGGTTAGGGCTAGCCGGGCCGAACACCGGGGAGCTGTTTTTT. Its translation is CAWLGLAGPNTGELFF. The chain combines TRBV30 with TRBJ2-2; D might be TRBD2 (5 bases). In germline, CDR1 is GTSNPN, CDR2 SVGIG (reference sequence). The CDR3 is made up of 16 amino acids. The V end lost 5 bases, the J end lost 0 bases, and 16 bases lay between the germline ends.

The table lists this clone with a few counts. The chain links TRBV9 to TRBJ1-2, with a possible D match to TRBD1 (5 bases). V lost 5 bases and J 7 bases, leaving 21 bases between the germline ends. The CDR3 is 15 residues long. Germline CDR1 is SGDLS and CDR2 is YYNGEE. The CDR3 sequence: CASSATTAGGTGYTF. DNA for the CDR3: TGTGCCAGCAGTGCCACCACCGCCGGGGGAACTGGCTACACCTTC.

A few counts support this clone. J is TRBJ1-3 and V is TRBV5-5; no firm D call. Germline CDR1 and CDR2: SGHKS and YYEKEE (reference sequence). The CDR3 consists of 17 residues. V was cut by 4 bases and J by 2 bases, with 19 bases left in between. In DNA, the CDR3 is TGTGCCAGCAGCCAAGGTCGCGTAGAGGTTACTGGAAACACCATATATTTT. Amino acids: CASSQGRVEVTGNTIYF. The full variable domain, rest sourced from reference TRBV5-5 and TRBJ1-3, is DAGVTQSPTHLIKTRGQQVTLRCSPISGHKSVSWYQQVLGQGPQFIFQYYEKEERGRGNFPDRFSARQFPNYSSELNVNALLLGDSALYLCASSQGRVEVTGNTIYFGEGSWLTVV.

This clone appeared a single time. This rearrangement joins TRBV4-1 to TRBJ1-2; no clear D gene. Germline V gives CDR1 MGHRA, CDR2 YSYEKL. CDR3 length equals 12 residues. Trimming took 1 base from V and 8 from J, leaving 8 bases between them. Here the CDR3 reads CASSQGSGGYTF. CDR3 nucleotides: TGCGCCAGCAGCCAAGGAAGTGGCGGCTACACCTTC.

This sequence joins TRBV6-5 and TRBJ2-1; TRBD1 agrees at 9 bases. The CDR3 contains 13 residues. The junction had 8 bases not matched to a gene; V was cut back by 7 bases and J by 10 bases. Germline-derived CDR1 and CDR2 are MNHEY and SVGAGI. In nucleotides, the CDR3 is TGTGCCAGCACGGACAGGGGAGACGAGGAGCAGTTCTTC. This translates into CASTDRGDEEQFF.

The V and J genes are TRBV28 and TRBJ1-2; possible D gene TRBD1, 6 bases. This CDR3 is 16 amino acids long. Germline loops: CDR1 MDHEN, CDR2 SYDVKM. Trimming pared 3 bases from V and 1 base from J, leaving 15 bases between. The CDR3 nucleotides read TGTGCCAGCAGTTTCGTCGGGGACATACTTAACTATGGCTACACCTTC. This encodes CASSFVGDILNYGYTF.

The chain links TRBV2 to TRBJ1-2; 8 nucleotides match TRBD1. The CDR3 totals 14 residues. Germline values: CDR1 SNHLY, CDR2 FYNNEI. J was trimmed by 3 bases and V by 7 bases; bases with no gene match: 7. As DNA, the CDR3 is TGTGCCAGCACTGTTTCAGGGGGCGACTATGGCTACACCTTC. It yields the protein CASTVSGGDYGYTF.

J is TRBJ2-5 and V is TRBV18, with 8 bases aligning to TRBD1. Trimming took 4 bases from V and 1 from J; bases not matched to a gene: 5. Germline V gives CDR1 KGHSH, CDR2 LQKENI. This CDR3 comprises 15 residues. CDR3 residues: CASSRSQGAQETQYF. Written as DNA, the CDR3 is TGTGCCAGCTCACGATCCCAGGGGGCCCAAGAGACCCAGTACTTC. The whole variable domain, remainder taken from reference TRBV18 and TRBJ2-5, is NAGVMQNPRHLVRRRGQEARLRCSPMKGHSHVYWYRQLPEEGLKFMVYLQKENIIDESGMPKERFSAEFPKEGPSILRIQQVVRGDSAAYFCASSRSQGAQETQYFGPGTRLLVL.

The V gene is TRBV27, the J gene TRBJ1-3; D is perhaps TRBD1 (6 bases). Trimming left V 2 bases short and J 4 bases short, with 6 bases between. The CDR3 covers 13 residues. CDR1 and CDR2 from the germline V gene are MNHEY and SMNVEV (reference sequence). The CDR3 sequence is CASSLQGGNTIYF. DNA of the CDR3: TGTGCCAGCAGTTTACAGGGGGGAAACACCATATATTTT.

This clone was detected only a few times. The gene calls are TRBV2 and TRBJ2-7, with 8 bases lining up with TRBD1. The CDR3 totals 13 residues. The trim removed 4 bases at V and 3 bases at J, leaving 2 bases unmatched. The germline V gene has CDR1 SNHLY and CDR2 FYNNEI. The CDR3 DNA is TGTGCCAGCAGTGGGACAGGGAACTACGAGCAGTACGTC. Residues: CASSGTGNYEQYV.

As DNA, the CDR3 is TGTGCCAGCAGTTACTCGGGCCGGAATTCACCCCTCCACTTT. Residues: CASSYSGRNSPLHF. The chain couples TRBV6-5 to TRBJ1-6; D gene ambiguous. Germline CDR1 is MNHEY and CDR2 is SVGAGI. This CDR3 region has 14 residues. V was trimmed by 0 bases and J by 7 bases, leaving 7 bases between them.

This clone was seen more than once but under ten times. The J gene is TRBJ1-2, the V gene TRBV9; D remains ambiguous. The V gene lost 0 bases and the J gene lost 1 base, with 10 bases spanning the gap. The CDR3 has 15 amino acids. From germline, CDR1 is SGDLS and CDR2 YYNGEE. For the CDR3, the DNA is TGTGCCAGCAGCGTAGCTACAGAGATTAACTATGGCTACACCTTC. Protein product: CASSVATEINYGYTF.

The J gene is TRBJ2-3, the V gene TRBV4-2, with 11 bases fitting TRBD2. From germline, CDR1 is LGHNA and CDR2 YNFKEQ. Trimming at V came to 0 bases and at J to 3 bases, leaving 8 bases not matched to a gene. This CDR3 is built from 18 residues. The CDR3 coding sequence is TGTGCCAGCAGCCAAGATTGGGCTAGCGGGGGGAGGACAGATACGCAGTATTTT. Translated: CASSQDWASGGRTDTQYF.

This chain uses TRBV18 with TRBJ1-6; 7 bases map to TRBD1. Germline lookup yields CDR1 KGHSH and CDR2 LQKENI. The length of the CDR3 is 15 residues. With 1 base clipped from V and 6 bases from J, the junction kept 3 bases outside the gene matches. CDR3: CASSPLDRANSPLHF. In nucleotides, the CDR3 is TGTGCCAGCTCACCACTCGACAGGGCTAATTCACCCCTCCACTTT.

Only one count was recorded for this clone. The chain joins TRBV29-1 to TRBJ2-1; TRBD2 matches at 10 bases. The CDR3 length is 14 residues. The germline V gene encodes CDR1 SQVTM and CDR2 ANQGSEA. CDR3 sequence reads: CSAEAGGDDNEQFF. CDR3 nucleotides: TGCAGTGCTGAAGCGGGGGGGGACGACAATGAGCAGTTCTTC.

This chain links TRBV3-1 (or the pseudogene TRBV3-2) with TRBJ1-3; D remains unclear. Germline lookup yields CDR1 LGHDT and CDR2 YNNKEL (reference sequence). V lost 0 bases and J 8 bases, leaving 8 bases between the germline ends. The CDR3 sequence is 13 residues long. This chain's CDR3 is CASSQEARDTIYF. In DNA, the CDR3 is TGTGCCAGCAGCCAAGAGGCCCGGGACACCATATATTTT.

The chain recombines TRBV2 with TRBJ1-1; D ambiguous. The CDR3 has 13 amino acids. In germline, CDR1 is SNHLY, CDR2 FYNNEI. V was shortened by 4 bases and J by 4 bases, with 10 bases between the two germline ends. The CDR3 DNA reads TGTGCCAGCAGTGTCGCCCGGGGCACTGAAGCTTTCTTT. Translation gives CASSVARGTEAFF.

This rearrangement joins TRBV6-5 to TRBJ1-1, with D unresolved. Germline CDR1 MNHEY, CDR2 SVGAGI. The V and J ends lost 8 bases and 1 base respectively, with 17 bases between them. The CDR3 sequence is 15 residues long. The CDR3 DNA is TGTGCCAGCGAGCAGGTGCGGGGTGGGAACACTGAAGCTTTCTTT. This translates into CASEQVRGGNTEAFF.

The V gene is TRBV28, the J gene TRBJ1-3; the D gene is possibly TRBD1 (5 bases). The length of the CDR3 is 15 residues. Trimming took off 7 bases at V and 3 bases at J, with 16 bases between the two ends. The germline gives CDR1 MDHEN, CDR2 SYDVKM. The DNA of the CDR3 is TGTGCCAGCAAGACAGAAACCCTAGGTGGAAACACCATATATTTT. It encodes CASKTETLGGNTIYF.

V gene TRBV7-3 combines with J gene TRBJ1-5, with 7 bases identical to TRBD1. The ends lost 4 bases at V and 0 bases at J; junction bases unmatched: 12. There are 18 residues in the CDR3. The germline CDR1 and CDR2 sequences are SGHTA and FQGTGA. The CDR3 here is CASSCRTGAPYSNQPQHF. CDR3 sequence (DNA): TGTGCCAGCAGCTGCCGGACAGGCGCACCTTATAGCAATCAGCCCCAGCATTTT.